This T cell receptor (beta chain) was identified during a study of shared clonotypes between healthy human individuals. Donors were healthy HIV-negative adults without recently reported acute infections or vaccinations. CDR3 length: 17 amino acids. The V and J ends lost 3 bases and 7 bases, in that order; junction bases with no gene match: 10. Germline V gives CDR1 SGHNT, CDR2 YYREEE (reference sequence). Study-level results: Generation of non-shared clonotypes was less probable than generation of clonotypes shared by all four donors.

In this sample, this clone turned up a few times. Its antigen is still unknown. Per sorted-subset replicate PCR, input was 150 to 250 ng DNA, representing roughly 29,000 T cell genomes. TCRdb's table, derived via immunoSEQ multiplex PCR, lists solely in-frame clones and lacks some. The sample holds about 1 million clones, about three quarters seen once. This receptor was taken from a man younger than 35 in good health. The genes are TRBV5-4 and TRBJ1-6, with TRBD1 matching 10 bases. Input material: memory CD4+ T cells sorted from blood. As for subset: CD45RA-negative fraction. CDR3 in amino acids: CASSSRTPTGGNSPLHF. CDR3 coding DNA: TGTGCCAGCAGCTCCCGTACCCCGACAGGGGGCAATTCACCCCTCCACTTT. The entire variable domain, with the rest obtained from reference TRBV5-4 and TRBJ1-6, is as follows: ETGVTQSPTHLIKTRGQQVTLRCSSQSGHNTVSWYQQALGQGPQFIFQYYREEENGRGNFPPRFSGLQFPNYSSELNVNALELDDSALYLCASSSRTPTGGNSPLHFGNGTRLTVT.